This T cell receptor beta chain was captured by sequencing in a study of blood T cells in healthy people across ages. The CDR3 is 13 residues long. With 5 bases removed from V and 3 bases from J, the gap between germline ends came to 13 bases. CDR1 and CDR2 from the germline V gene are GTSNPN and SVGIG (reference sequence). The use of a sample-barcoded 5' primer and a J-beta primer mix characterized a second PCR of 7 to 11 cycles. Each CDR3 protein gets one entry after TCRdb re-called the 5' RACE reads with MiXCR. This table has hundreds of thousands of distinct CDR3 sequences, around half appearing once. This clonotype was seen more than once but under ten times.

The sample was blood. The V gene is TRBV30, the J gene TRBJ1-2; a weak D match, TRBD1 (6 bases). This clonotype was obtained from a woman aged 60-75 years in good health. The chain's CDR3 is CAWARQDYYGYTF. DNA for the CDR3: TGTGCCTGGGCCCGACAGGATTACTATGGCTACACCTTC.